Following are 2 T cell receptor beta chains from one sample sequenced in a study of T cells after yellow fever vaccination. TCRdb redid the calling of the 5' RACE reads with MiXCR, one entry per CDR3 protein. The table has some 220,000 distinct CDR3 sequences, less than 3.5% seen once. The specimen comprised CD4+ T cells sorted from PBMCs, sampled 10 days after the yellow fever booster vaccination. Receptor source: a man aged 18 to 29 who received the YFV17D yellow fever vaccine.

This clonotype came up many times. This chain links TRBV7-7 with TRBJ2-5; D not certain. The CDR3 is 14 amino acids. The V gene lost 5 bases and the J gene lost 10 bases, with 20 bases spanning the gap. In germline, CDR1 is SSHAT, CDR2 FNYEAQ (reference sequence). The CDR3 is CASSLDGLLGNQYF. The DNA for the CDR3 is TGTGCCAGCAGCCTAGACGGGTTATTGGGAAACCAGTACTTC.

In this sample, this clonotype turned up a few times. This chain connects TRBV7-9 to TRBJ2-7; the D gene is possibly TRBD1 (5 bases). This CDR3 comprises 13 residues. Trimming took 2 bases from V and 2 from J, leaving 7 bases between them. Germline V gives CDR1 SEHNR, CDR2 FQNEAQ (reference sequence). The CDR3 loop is CASSLPGTYEQYF. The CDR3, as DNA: TGTGCCAGCAGCTTACCAGGGACCTACGAGCAGTACTTC.